Sequencing of this T cell receptor beta chain was carried out in a study of cytomegalovirus exposure and HLA in healthy donors (dated by TCRdb to the late 2010s). Looking at the study overall: An earlier analysis of about 560 of the donors reported 276 Gb of sequence data and roughly 120 million unique TCR beta sequences obtained from approximately 180 million T cells. Every repertoire in the discovery cohort had been generated on one and the same sequencing platform. The study aimed to test whether signatures of past pathogen exposure could be identified by cataloging public T cell receptors. The study used immunosequencing to profile the T cell repertoires of 666 subjects and linked those repertoires to cytomegalovirus serostatus. Among about 370 genotyped donors of the cohort, an average of roughly 230,000 unique TCR beta nucleotide sequences was sequenced per donor, of which 15% to 20% were non-productive. To decide whether each TCR beta V gene segment behaved as functional or pseudogenic, an earlier analysis of some 570 of the donors relied on high-throughput TCR beta sequencing. To predict cytomegalovirus infection status, the study brought together high-throughput TCR immunosequencing, statistical association of individual TCRs with disease status, and machine learning. Donor age, sex, ethnicity and CMV serostatus were collected together with the repertoire data. In addition to the first cohort of several hundred subjects, a separate validation cohort of 130 or so different subjects was used. In the later analysis, no new phenotypic data were used to find candidate immune exposures; instead, reliance was placed on TCR beta sequences and their occurrence across donors. HLA typing included class I and class II loci at four-digit resolution. Four to six DR-DQ haplotypes were handled as single units for association and clustering, since linkage in the cohort was strong. A later analysis re-analyzed previously published TCR beta repertoires from 666 donors and added high-resolution HLA genotyping to study TCR occurrence patterns. In a later genetic analysis, genome-wide SNP genotypes for about 55% of the 666 donors were used, and that subset was treated as a discovery cohort. Of the roughly 400 genotyped donors, around 81% fell in the genetic ancestry cluster associated with self-reported Caucasian donors. Typing coverage differed by locus: A, B, C, DRB1 and DQB1 were typed in roughly 629-640 donors, DQA1 in about 560, DPA1 in 600 to 610, and DPB1 in 472. An early release covering roughly 640 HLA-typed donors comprised 250 to 350 gigabases of sequencing data and about 90 million unique TCR sequences.

The paper as a whole reports these results and caveats: In a later analysis, TCR association rates were found to vary across HLA loci, with the most associated TCRs seen for DRB1 alleles and the fewest for HLA-C alleles. In both the original and validation cohorts, the classifier was reported to diagnose cytomegalovirus status with high specificity and sensitivity. In an earlier analysis of under 600 of the donors, most TCR beta V segments were observed in productive rearrangements about 87% or about 30% of the time, broadly matching IMGT annotations. A few of the identified cytomegalovirus-associated TCR beta chains were confirmed in vitro to be specific for cytomegalovirus antigens. While some public TCRs were present in many individuals, most TCR sequences turned up only very rarely across donors. The cohort was sequenced for TCR beta chains only, and without alpha or paired-chain data the features that could be detected were limited. According to a later genetic analysis, donors in an Asian-associated ancestry cluster had fewer N-insertions in productive TCRs than the approximately 670-donor mean. The authors suggested that the approach could potentially be extended to other disease states and immunological phenotypes. The presence/absence analyses assumed that sequencing depth was roughly uniform across donors, and that assumption may not be true. Correlated functional status among segregating V segments might be attributable to linkage disequilibrium, but an unknown experimental factor could not be ruled out. Assigning TCR associations to individual alleles was difficult when HLA alleles, especially DR and DQ, strongly co-occurred. At a false discovery rate of 0.05, a later analysis linked about 17,000 TCR beta sequences to specific HLA alleles. The 87-base-pair reads could not distinguish some IMGT-functional V segments, including TRBV6-2 and TRBV6-3, so those segments were excluded. A later analysis found that most CMV-associated TCR beta chains appeared HLA-restricted, with HLA associations seemingly driven largely by CMV exposure. A total of some 180 TCR beta chains were listed by the study as associated with cytomegalovirus. In a later analysis, HLA-associated TCR beta chains showed more clonal expansion and lower generation probabilities than non-associated chains that were equally common. V-gene and J-gene trimming of TCR beta chains was associated with a missense DCLRE1C variant in a later genetic analysis, and the association was replicated in an independent cohort. According to a later analysis, parvovirus B19, influenza, CMV and Epstein-Barr virus appeared linked to several top co-occurrence clusters. Immune exposure information for the cohort was limited to CMV serostatus. Because HLA typing was missing for some donors at each locus, association tests included only the typed subset. A cluster of highly shared sequence variants was judged likely to represent a technical artifact of the sequencing pipeline. The earlier analysis of 587 of the donors excluded 15 to 20 rarely observed V segments, including chromosome 9 orphons, because counts were too low. A further reported finding was that TCR beta sequences accurately predicted the HLA-A and HLA-B alleles for most subjects in the first cohort.

Libraries were prepared through the immunoSEQ multiplex PCR assay. For the multiplex PCR, a mixture combining 60 forward primers for TCR Vbeta segments and 13 reverse primers for TCR Jbeta segments was used. The CDR3 region of rearranged TCR beta genes was amplified from genomic DNA with a multiplex PCR assay. Amplified TCR beta libraries were sequenced as 87-base-pair reads on the Illumina HiSeq System. The original methods were these. Across the 500 to 700 repertoires, a later analysis counted approximately 83 million unique TCR beta chains, roughly 11 million of which were shared by at least two donors. To remove PCR and sequencing errors, raw reads were error-corrected and collapsed into unique sequences using a nearest-neighbor algorithm that merged closely related sequences. V, D and J gene segments were assigned by aligning CDR3 sequences to IMGT reference sequences. For a sequence to be retained, at least a six-nucleotide match to both a V gene segment and a J gene segment was required. A rearrangement counted as productive if the CDR3 had no stop codons and remained in frame with V and J, and every other rearrangement counted as non-productive. Following IMGT convention, CDR3 was defined as the stretch from the second conserved V-encoded cysteine to the conserved J-encoded phenylalanine. The earlier analysis of 587 of the donors excluded sequences that lacked an unambiguous match to a single V gene segment. In an earlier analysis of some 590 of the donors, V segments were called functional above 56.7% productive rearrangements and were called segregating when the between-donor standard deviation exceeded 5%. To diagnose cytomegalovirus status from the catalog of TCR beta chain sequences, a statistical classification framework was built. V and J gene assignment, in a later analysis, came from comparing TCR nucleotide sequences with IMGT/GENE-DB human TR gene sequences. A later analysis assigned CDR3 sequences and most-parsimonious VDJ recombination scenarios with the TCRdist pipeline. A later analysis defined each TCR beta chain by its CDR3 amino acid sequence plus V-gene family, and excluded reads lacking a unique V-gene family. To address suspected cross-contamination and a sequencing artifact, a later analysis removed around 590 highly shared, low-generation-probability nucleotide sequences. A later analysis calculated a clonal expansion index for each public chain from normalized within-repertoire ranks of inferred template counts. Generation probabilities in a later analysis came from a VDJ recombination model fitted to out-of-frame rearrangements, and those results were checked against IGoR. A later analysis scored TCR-TCR, TCR-HLA and TCR-CMV co-occurrence with hypergeometric tests, applying a repertoire-size bias correction to TCR pairs. A later analysis estimated false discovery rates by permuting HLA or CMV assignments 20 times. In a later analysis, co-occurring TCRs were grouped with DBSCAN, and TCRdist sequence similarity was added when clustering was performed within HLA-allele-positive subsets. Co-occurrence clustering excluded repertoires with fewer than 30,000 or more than 120,000 public chains, plus five with anomalous nucleotide sharing. TCRdb carries this immuneACCESS record with in-frame sequences only. Its versions omit some clonotypes, under half of them owing to an unresolved V gene in the studies checked, with the rest unexplained. For V, J and clone size, that table is used; D and trimming come from the DNA. The sample profile shows 150,000 to 200,000 clones; roughly 84% of them were found once. The ten largest clones add up to 0.8% to 1.3% of the sample.

From the germline V gene (reference sequence), CDR1 is GTSNPN and CDR2 is SVGIG. V is clipped by 0 bases and J by 4 bases, and the sequence between their germline boundaries is 13 bases long. There are 15 amino acids in the CDR3, from cysteine to phenylalanine inclusive. CDR3 DNA is the only sequence kept; it has 45 bases, read in frame from the first base. In total, approximately 690 healthy bone marrow donors made up the cohort. Cohort members were all nominally healthy when sampled, although unrecorded immune exposures were likely present. The donor tested CMV seronegative, placing the donor among the 350 to 400 seronegative members of the cohort. A peripheral blood sample was provided by each donor, and peripheral blood mononuclear cells were used for TCR beta sequencing. Genomic DNA was extracted from the blood cell samples with the Qiagen DNeasy Blood Extraction Kit. As regards this clone: The antigen this receptor binds is unknown. No per-base quality is available; no much larger clone lies one base away.

The V gene is TRBV30 and the J gene is TRBJ2-1; possibly the D gene is TRBD2, per 5 matching bases. Input material: PBMCs. The receptor's source is a man under 40 in good health and CMV-seronegative. DNA sequence: TGTGCCTGGAGTGTCGGGCCTAGAGGGTACAATGAGCAGTTCTTC. This is translated as CAWSVGPRGYNEQFF.